Each of the 21 T cell receptor beta chains below was sequenced from the same sample in a study of T-cell reconstitution after alpha-beta-depleted transplantation in children. Unique molecular identifiers were incorporated when the TCRbeta library was constructed. TCRdb used MiXCR to reprocess the PCR reads, holding one entry per CDR3 protein. The sample carries approximately 340,000 distinct CDR3 sequences, approximately 10% recorded once. The starting material was PBMCs from the stem cell graft donor, obtained from the stem cell graft. These receptors all come from a human donor who donated a stem cell graft to a child with acute lymphoblastic leukemia.

This rearrangement joins TRBV3-1 to TRBJ2-3, with 13 positions matching TRBD2. CDR3 length: 16 residues. Germline CDR1 LGHDT, CDR2 YNNKEL (reference sequence). The J segment lost 4 bases and the V segment lost 4 bases, leaving 5 bases of the junction unmatched. The DNA for the CDR3 is TGTGCCAGCAGCCGACTAGCGGGAGGTCGGGCAGATACGCAGTATTTT. Its translation is CASSRLAGGRADTQYF.

This clonotype was seen a few times. V gene TRBV6-1 combines with J gene TRBJ2-7, with no clear D. Between the trimmed V and J ends, which lost 8 bases and 5 bases, there was a span of 13 bases. CDR3 length equals 12 residues. Germline CDR1 is MNHNS and CDR2 is SASEGT. The CDR3 DNA sequence: TGTGCCAGCTACGACCCCCCCCACGAGCAGTACTTC. This encodes CASYDPPHEQYF.

The rearrangement links TRBV7-9 to TRBJ2-7; D gene unclear. This CDR3 has 14 residues. Per germline, CDR1 SEHNR and CDR2 FQNEAQ (reference sequence). The V end lost 5 bases, the J end lost 2 bases, and 13 bases lay between the germline ends. The CDR3 DNA follows: TGTGCCAGCAGCCCGGGTGGGTCTGCCTACGAGCAGTACTTC. Translation gives CASSPGGSAYEQYF.

The chain uses TRBV20-1 and TRBJ1-4; 11 nucleotides align to TRBD1. Germline lookup yields CDR1 DFQATT and CDR2 SNEGSKA (reference sequence). V gave up 3 bases and J gave up 13 bases; unmatched junction bases: 4. CDR3 size: 12 residues. The DNA for the CDR3 is TGCAGTGCTAGGGCGGGACAGGGGGGACTGTTTTTT. This translates into CSARAGQGGLFF.

This clonotype was observed a handful of times. The chain employs TRBV7-2 and TRBJ2-7; 8 bases are a match to TRBD2. Germline CDR1 SGHTA, CDR2 FQGNSA. J gave up 4 bases and V 7 bases, and 18 bases lay outside the gene matches. The CDR3 loop spans 17 amino acids. As DNA, the CDR3 is TGTGCCAGCAACCCCAATCGCCGGAGCGGGAGTAGGTACGAGCAGTACTTC. Residues: CASNPNRRSGSRYEQYF.

Here the CDR3 DNA reads TGTGCCAGCAGCCGGGACAGGGGGCGAGTTGGAGAAAAACTGTTTTTT. Amino acid sequence: CASSRDRGRVGEKLFF. The chain combines TRBV7-8 with TRBJ1-4; TRBD1 matches at 12 bases. V trimming: 5 bases; J trimming: 8 bases; junction bases outside the gene matches: 9. This CDR3 contains 16 residues. Germline CDR1 is SGHVS and CDR2 is FQNEAQ.

This clonotype came up a few times. The rearrangement uses TRBV4-1 and TRBJ2-1, with D perhaps matching TRBD1 (5 bases). CDR1 and CDR2 (germline): MGHRA, YSYEKL. The CDR3 loop spans 16 amino acids. The V end lost 3 bases, the J end lost 0 bases, and 12 bases lay between the germline ends. CDR3 amino acids: CASSQQTGSSYNEQFF. CDR3 nucleotides: TGCGCCAGCAGCCAGCAAACAGGATCCTCCTACAATGAGCAGTTCTTC.

This clonotype showed up just a few times. The chain uses TRBV7-9 and TRBJ2-1, with 10 bases that match TRBD1. Per the germline V gene, CDR1 is SEHNR and CDR2 is FQNEAQ (reference sequence). This CDR3 contains 16 residues. J lost 8 bases, V lost 1 base, and 8 bases had no gene match. CDR3 sequence (DNA): TGTGCCAGCAGCTTAGATTTGGGACAGGGGATGTATGAGCAGTTCTTC. This encodes CASSLDLGQGMYEQFF.

The chain couples TRBV5-1 to TRBJ2-5, with a possible D match to TRBD1 (6 bases). This CDR3 has 16 amino acids. Germline V CDR1 and CDR2: SGHRS, YFSETQ. V was trimmed by 2 bases and J by 10 bases, leaving 24 bases between them. The CDR3 coding sequence is TGCGCCAGCAGCTTCCAAGACGAGGGACCTCGAGGGGGCCAGTACTTC. It is translated as CASSFQDEGPRGGQYF. Drawing the rest from reference TRBV5-1 and TRBJ2-5, the complete variable domain is KAGVTQTPRYLIKTRGQQVTLSCSPISGHRSVSWYQQTPGQGLQFLFEYFSETQRNKGNFPGRFSGRQFSNSRSEMNVSTLELGDSALYLCASSFQDEGPRGGQYFGPGTRLLVL.

This clonotype was observed a few times. The chain recombines TRBV12-3 or TRBV12-4 with TRBJ2-1; 7 bases align to TRBD2. With V trimmed by 2 bases and J by 3 bases, 7 bases remained unmatched. The CDR3 totals 16 residues. The CDR3 DNA is TGTGCCAGCAGTTTATTTCCGGGAGGCATCTACAATGAGCAGTTCTTC. Translated, it gives CASSLFPGGIYNEQFF.

This clonotype was seen a handful of times. The chain links TRBV6-5 to TRBJ1-6; unclear D gene. Trimming took off 2 bases at V and 8 bases at J, with 16 bases between the two ends. The CDR3 contains 16 residues. CDR1 and CDR2 from the germline V gene are MNHEY and SVGAGI. CDR3 protein: CASSYREGLGDSPLHF. CDR3 nucleotides: TGTGCCAGCAGTTACAGGGAGGGTCTGGGTGATTCACCCCTCCACTTT.

The sample holds a few counts of this clonotype. The chain joins TRBV12-3 or TRBV12-4 to TRBJ2-1; 8 nucleotides line up with TRBD2. V was clipped by 5 bases and J by 5 bases; unmatched bases: 14. The CDR3 consists of 17 residues. The CDR3 reads CASSPRMFSGDDNEQFF. The CDR3 nucleotides are TGTGCCAGCAGTCCCAGAATGTTTAGCGGGGATGACAATGAGCAGTTCTTC.

This clonotype was seen repeatedly, ten times or more. V gene TRBV4-1 combines with J gene TRBJ2-7; possible D gene TRBD1, 5 bases. The germline V gene encodes CDR1 MGHRA and CDR2 YSYEKL. Between the trimmed V and J ends, which lost 0 bases and 3 bases, there was a span of 12 bases. The CDR3 extends over 15 amino acids. The CDR3 sequence is CASSQDQGTLYEQYF. The CDR3 DNA reads TGCGCCAGCAGCCAAGACCAGGGAACACTCTACGAGCAGTACTTC.

This clonotype came up many times. Written as DNA, the CDR3 is TGCGCCAGCAGCCGCGGGGGCTATGAAAAACTGTTTTTT. Its protein is CASSRGGYEKLFF. The chain uses TRBV4-3 and TRBJ1-4, with D possibly being TRBD1 (6 bases). In germline, CDR1 is LGHNA, CDR2 YSLEER. The CDR3 extends over 13 amino acids. V lost 4 bases to trimming and J lost 6 bases, with 9 bases between them.

The chain carries TRBV27 and TRBJ2-1, with 15 bases lining up with TRBD2. CDR1 is MNHEY and CDR2 is SMNVEV in the germline V gene (reference sequence). This CDR3 is 16 amino acids long. J was trimmed by 5 bases and V by 5 bases; bases with no gene match: 4. CDR3: CASSGGLAGGNNEQFF. The CDR3 bases are TGTGCCAGCAGTGGGGGACTAGCGGGAGGTAACAATGAGCAGTTCTTC.

The rearrangement joins TRBV3-1 to TRBJ2-6; D unclear. Germline lookup yields CDR1 LGHDT and CDR2 YNNKEL (reference sequence). This CDR3 contains 16 residues. V lost 2 bases and J 3 bases, leaving 11 bases between the germline ends. The CDR3 nucleotides are TGTGCCAGCAGCCAATATCCGGCTGGTGGGGCCAACGTCCTGACTTTC. This codes for CASSQYPAGGANVLTF.

This clonotype was seen more than once but under ten times. The chain has TRBV7-9 and TRBJ2-7; D gene uncertain. CDR1 SEHNR and CDR2 FQNEAQ come from the germline V gene (reference sequence). Trimming pared 2 bases from V and 0 bases from J, leaving 14 bases between. The CDR3 loop spans 16 amino acids. In nucleotides, the CDR3 is TGTGCCAGCAGCTTACCTGAGTATACCTACTCCTACGAGCAGTACTTC. Its translation is CASSLPEYTYSYEQYF.

This clonotype was detected only a few times. CDR3 region: CASRHPGNSLGNTIYF. CDR3 DNA: TGTGCCAGCAGGCACCCAGGAAACAGCTTGGGAAACACCATATATTTT. This chain joins TRBV6-2 or TRBV6-3 and TRBJ1-3, with D uncertain. The CDR3 runs to 16 residues. Deletions cut 6 bases from V and 4 bases from J, with 19 bases between. Germline CDR1 is MNHEY and CDR2 is SVGEGT.

The chain is built from TRBV12-3 or TRBV12-4 and TRBJ1-5, with TRBD1 identical over 9 bases. This CDR3 contains 16 residues. V lost 6 bases to trimming and J lost 7 bases; unmatched junction nucleotides: 13. The CDR3 protein is CASSLIGTGRGQPQHF. DNA for the CDR3: TGTGCCAGCAGCCTTATAGGGACAGGGCGAGGCCAGCCCCAGCATTTT.

CDR3 sequence (DNA): TGTGCCAGCAGCTTTGGGGGGAATTGGGACACTGAAGCTTTCTTT. This translates into CASSFGGNWDTEAFF. The chain links TRBV5-5 to TRBJ1-1; possibly TRBD1 for D (5 bases). With 2 bases removed from V and 3 bases from J, the gap between germline ends came to 14 bases. Germline V gene lookup returns CDR1 SGHKS and CDR2 YYEKEE (reference sequence). This CDR3 contains 15 residues.

The V gene is TRBV12-3 or TRBV12-4, the J gene TRBJ1-5; maybe TRBD1 (6 bases). The length of the CDR3 is 14 residues. Trimming left V 3 bases short and J 7 bases short, with 13 bases between. The CDR3 bases are TGTGCCAGCAGTTTCCGACAGGTATGGCAGCCCCAGCATTTT. Protein product: CASSFRQVWQPQHF.